The clone carrying this TCR beta chain was counted a few times. This sample is part of a study of CD8+ T cells in alopecia areata. Once sorted, CD4+ cells from roughly 5 patients yielded CD25+CD127- cells. Extracted from the samples, RNA was reverse transcribed into cDNA to serve as the sequencing template. Produced via immunoSEQ multiplex PCR; TCRdb's table is partial and in-frame only. The data contain 37,000 or so clones, 45% to 65% of them seen just once; the ten biggest clones take up around 1.8%. CDR3 size: 13 residues. The germline V gene encodes CDR1 SGHTA and CDR2 FQGNSA. V trimming: 8 bases; J trimming: 6 bases; junction bases outside the gene matches: 4.

What was sequenced was CD4+ Tregs sorted from blood. The genes are TRBV7-2 and TRBJ2-2; 9 positions match TRBD2. This TCR was recovered from a human donor with alopecia areata. This chain's CDR3 is CASGSGGAGELFF. CDR3 coding DNA: TGTGCCAGCGGTAGCGGGGGCGCCGGGGAGCTGTTTTTT.